One TCR beta chain is described in this entry. The antigen is unknown. Germline CDR1 is MNHNS and CDR2 is SASEGT. Trimming shortened V by 8 bases and J by 5 bases, and 16 bases separated the two germline ends. The CDR3 runs to 15 residues. Assay: immunoSEQ multiplex PCR; the TCRdb copy retains only in-frame clones and omits some. The repertoire includes fewer than 95,000 clones, about four fifths of them detected once, and around 0.78% sits in the top ten. This specimen belongs to a study of radiotherapy plus CTLA-4 blockade in lung cancer. General study points: Reports identified early blood T cell clone dynamics, with interferon-beta, as the best response predictor.

Chemo-refractory metastatic non-small-cell lung cancer patients were treated with focal radiation plus CTLA-4 blockade with ipilimumab. The V gene is TRBV6-1, the J gene TRBJ1-6; perhaps TRBD1 as D (5 bases). Sequences were derived from peripheral blood, sampled from a patient treated with radiotherapy plus ipilimumab. This clonotype originated in a human donor with non-small cell lung cancer who had stable disease on radiotherapy plus ipilimumab. The CDR3 region has the DNA TGTGCCAGCGGGGAAACTTTGACAGATAATTCACCCCTCCACTTT. This translates into CASGETLTDNSPLHF.